These 28 T cell receptor beta chains were all obtained from the same sample, sequenced in a study of control samples from healthy donors and cancer patients. Produced via immunoSEQ multiplex PCR; TCRdb's table is partial and in-frame only. The table includes 130,000 or so clones, 75% to 95% detected once. Source material: blood. All receptors derive from a man younger than 30 in good health.

This chain connects TRBV5-1 to TRBJ1-6; possible D gene TRBD1, 6 bases. CDR3 length equals 14 residues. CDR1 and CDR2 (germline): SGHRS, YFSETQ. Between the trimmed V and J ends, which lost 2 bases and 7 bases, there was a span of 10 bases. CDR3 nucleotides: TGCGCCAGCAGCTTCAGGACAGAGAATTCACCCCTCCACTTT. Translation: CASSFRTENSPLHF.

The count of this clone is one. The gene calls are TRBV6-5 and TRBJ1-1, with 7 bases that match TRBD1. The junction had 7 bases not matched to a gene; V was cut back by 2 bases and J by 1 base. From germline, CDR1 is MNHEY and CDR2 SVGAGI. This CDR3 contains 16 residues. The CDR3 sequence: CASSYAGQRANTEAFF. The DNA for the CDR3 is TGTGCCAGCAGTTACGCGGGACAGCGGGCGAACACTGAAGCTTTCTTT.

CDR3 DNA sequence: TGTGCCAGCAGCTTGGTGCCTAGCGGGTACAATGAGCAGTTCTTC. It is translated as CASSLVPSGYNEQFF. The rearrangement joins TRBV5-5 to TRBJ2-1; TRBD2 aligns across 8 bases. The CDR3 length is 15 residues. Germline values: CDR1 SGHKS, CDR2 YYEKEE (reference sequence). The ends lost 0 bases at V and 4 bases at J; junction bases unmatched: 3.

The chain is built from TRBV5-5 and TRBJ1-5; no firm D call. Trimming pared 2 bases from V and 3 bases from J, leaving 9 bases between. Germline lookup yields CDR1 SGHKS and CDR2 YYEKEE (reference sequence). The CDR3 has 14 residues. CDR3 amino acids: CASSFRVDNQPQHF. CDR3 DNA: TGTGCCAGCAGCTTTCGGGTTGACAATCAGCCCCAGCATTTT.

The chain combines TRBV19 with TRBJ2-1; D might be TRBD2 (5 bases). Germline CDR1 reads LNHDA; CDR2 reads SQIVND (reference sequence). Trimming shortened V by 5 bases and J by 12 bases, and 11 bases separated the two germline ends. This CDR3 has 11 amino acids. The CDR3 reads CASSESSLQFF. The CDR3 DNA reads as TGTGCCAGTAGTGAATCTAGCTTGCAGTTCTTC.

V is TRBV7-9 and J is TRBJ2-7; 8 bases are a match to TRBD1. The CDR3 has 16 residues. In germline, CDR1 is SEHNR, CDR2 FQNEAQ (reference sequence). Trimming removed 5 bases from V and 2 bases from J; junction bases left unmatched: 11. The CDR3: CASSIWTGTGPYEQYF. CDR3 DNA sequence: TGTGCCAGCAGCATTTGGACCGGGACAGGACCCTACGAGCAGTACTTC.

The V call is TRBV3-1 (or the pseudogene TRBV3-2), the J call TRBJ1-3; 8 nucleotides match TRBD1. The V gene end was trimmed by 4 bases and the J gene end by 4 bases; junction bases not matched to a gene: 9. The length of the CDR3 is 16 residues. Germline CDR1 LGHDT, CDR2 YNNKEL (reference sequence). The CDR3 nucleotides read TGTGCCAGCAGCCCAGGGGGCGGGTTCCTAGGAAACACCATATATTTT. This encodes CASSPGGGFLGNTIYF.

The genes are TRBV12-3 or TRBV12-4 and TRBJ1-2; tentatively, D is TRBD1 (5 bases). This CDR3 region has 13 residues. V lost 5 bases, J lost 4 bases, and 11 bases lay in between. CDR3 region: CASSPGLRYGYTF. CDR3 sequence (DNA): TGTGCCAGCAGTCCAGGGTTACGCTATGGCTACACCTTC.

The chain links TRBV7-2 to TRBJ2-3; TRBD2 matches at 12 bases. This CDR3 contains 16 residues. The germline CDR1 and CDR2 sequences are SGHTA and FQGNSA. V was clipped by 5 bases and J by 0 bases; unmatched bases: 3. Here the CDR3 reads CASSAGLAGSTDTQYF. The CDR3 nucleotides read TGTGCCAGCAGCGCCGGACTAGCGGGGAGCACAGATACGCAGTATTTT.

V gene TRBV6-6 combines with J gene TRBJ1-3; D is ambiguous. The V end lost 5 bases, the J end lost 4 bases, and 6 bases lay between the germline ends. Germline V gene lookup returns CDR1 MNHNY and CDR2 SVGAGI (reference sequence). This CDR3 has 12 amino acids. CDR3 sequence reads: CASSKEGNTIYF. The CDR3 DNA sequence: TGTGCCAGCAGTAAAGAGGGAAACACCATATATTTT.

This chain uses TRBV29-1 with TRBJ1-1; D remains ambiguous. Per germline, CDR1 SQVTM and CDR2 ANQGSEA. The CDR3 covers 13 residues. V lost 2 bases, J lost 0 bases, and 7 bases lay in between. CDR3: CSVEIGLNTEAFF. The DNA of the CDR3 is TGCAGCGTTGAAATAGGGCTGAACACTGAAGCTTTCTTT.

In its sample, this clone was seen once. The chain couples TRBV5-3 to TRBJ1-5; D gene ambiguous. TRBV5-3 is an open reading frame, and its role is uncertain. The CDR3 runs to 18 residues. Deletions cut 0 bases from V and 4 bases from J, with 20 bases between. The CDR3 sequence is CARSLVFRVRRFNQPQHF. The CDR3 DNA is TGTGCCAGAAGCTTGGTTTTCCGGGTCAGACGATTTAATCAGCCCCAGCATTTT.

The chain joins TRBV7-3 to TRBJ1-6, with D unclear. The germline CDR1 and CDR2 sequences are SGHTA and FQGTGA. CDR3 size: 13 residues. Trimming left V 2 bases short and J 8 bases short, with 7 bases between. The CDR3 region has the DNA TGTGCCAGCAGCTTAGACGGTTATTCACCCCTCCACTTT. Protein: CASSLDGYSPLHF.

The V and J genes are TRBV5-1 and TRBJ2-3; D is perhaps TRBD1 (5 bases). V lost 4 bases and J 2 bases, leaving 11 bases between the germline ends. Germline CDR1 SGHRS, CDR2 YFSETQ. This CDR3 contains 14 residues. CDR3 in DNA: TGCGCCAGCAGCCGACAGTTGTCCACAGATACGCAGTATTTT. It specifies CASSRQLSTDTQYF. Based on the CDR3 plus reference TRBV5-1 and TRBJ2-3, the full variable domain is KAGVTQTPRYLIKTRGQQVTLSCSPISGHRSVSWYQQTPGQGLQFLFEYFSETQRNKGNFPGRFSGRQFSNSRSEMNVSTLELGDSALYLCASSRQLSTDTQYFGPGTRLTVL.

This rearrangement joins TRBV7-2 to TRBJ2-7; 7 nucleotides match TRBD1. The length of the CDR3 is 14 residues. Germline V CDR1 and CDR2: SGHTA, FQGNSA. Losses at the gene ends were 7 bases for V and 2 bases for J; bases not matched to a gene: 8. The CDR3 DNA sequence: TGTGCCAGCACCTACCGGGACAGTGCCTACGAGCAGTACTTC. Translating it yields CASTYRDSAYEQYF.

The genes are TRBV5-1 and TRBJ1-5, with D maybe TRBD1 (6 bases). Trimming took off 0 bases at V and 6 bases at J, with 13 bases between the two ends. The CDR3 runs to 15 residues. The germline gives CDR1 SGHRS, CDR2 YFSETQ. The CDR3 DNA reads as TGCGCCAGCAGCTTGGCTTGGGGGGCAGGTCAGCCCCAGCATTTT. It yields the protein CASSLAWGAGQPQHF. The full variable domain, completed using reference TRBV5-1 and TRBJ1-5, is KAGVTQTPRYLIKTRGQQVTLSCSPISGHRSVSWYQQTPGQGLQFLFEYFSETQRNKGNFPGRFSGRQFSNSRSEMNVSTLELGDSALYLCASSLAWGAGQPQHFGDGTRLSIL.

V is TRBV7-8 and J is TRBJ1-1; 7 bases align to TRBD1. The CDR3 spans 14 residues. Germline CDR1 SGHVS, CDR2 FQNEAQ. J lost 2 bases, V lost 4 bases, and 4 bases had no gene match. The CDR3 sequence is CASSWGQPNTEAFF. The CDR3 DNA reads TGTGCCAGCAGCTGGGGACAGCCCAACACTGAAGCTTTCTTT.

This rearrangement joins TRBV5-5 to TRBJ2-7, with TRBD2 as a possible D gene (6 bases). This CDR3 has 14 amino acids. Germline-derived CDR1 and CDR2 are SGHKS and YYEKEE (reference sequence). The V end lost 2 bases, the J end lost 7 bases, and 16 bases lay between the germline ends. The CDR3 nucleotides read TGTGCCAGCAGCTTCGGACCCGGGGGAGATGAGCAGTACTTC. It translates to CASSFGPGGDEQYF.

The gene calls are TRBV6-1 and TRBJ2-1; D is unclear. CDR1 and CDR2 (germline): MNHNS, SASEGT. CDR3 length equals 12 residues. Trimming removed 2 bases at V and 15 bases at J, with 14 bases between. CDR3: CASSESTVPRFF. CDR3 in DNA: TGTGCCAGCAGTGAATCCACCGTGCCGCGGTTCTTC.

The chain is built from TRBV5-1 and TRBJ2-3, with 10 bases lining up with TRBD2. V dropped 5 bases and J dropped 2; count of bases not matched to a gene: 5. CDR3 length: 15 amino acids. Germline-derived CDR1 and CDR2 are SGHRS and YFSETQ. The CDR3 sequence: CASSLAGADTDTQYF. DNA for the CDR3: TGCGCCAGCAGTCTAGCGGGGGCGGACACAGATACGCAGTATTTT.

This sequence joins TRBV19 and TRBJ1-1, with a tentative D call TRBD1 (6 bases). Germline CDR1 LNHDA, CDR2 SQIVND (reference sequence). With 5 bases removed from V and 6 bases from J, the gap between germline ends came to 19 bases. The CDR3 runs to 15 residues. The CDR3 DNA reads as TGTGCCAGTAGTCTGGGGGCAATAGGGGGATCTGAAGCTTTCTTT. Protein: CASSLGAIGGSEAFF.

CDR3 residues: CASSTGQGPRTDTQYF. DNA for the CDR3: TGCGCCAGCAGCACCGGACAGGGGCCGCGCACAGATACGCAGTATTTT. The rearrangement joins TRBV5-1 to TRBJ2-3; 9 bases agree with TRBD1. Germline V gives CDR1 SGHRS, CDR2 YFSETQ. The CDR3 is 16 amino acids. Trimming took 4 bases from V and 1 from J; bases not matched to a gene: 7.

CDR3 in amino acids: CAIEGAPSGNTIYF. CDR3 bases: TGTGCCATCGAGGGTGCCCCTTCTGGAAACACCATATATTTT. The chain links TRBV30 to TRBJ1-3, with D unresolved. This CDR3 has 14 amino acids. Trimming cost V 8 bases and J 1 base, with 15 bases left between them. Per germline, CDR1 GTSNPN and CDR2 SVGIG (reference sequence). Combining the CDR3 with reference TRBV30 and TRBJ1-3 gives the whole variable domain SQTIHQWPATLVQPVGSPLSLECTVEGTSNPNLYWYRQAAGRGLQLLFYSVGIGQISSEVPQNLSASRPQDRQFILSSKKLLLSDSGFYLCAIEGAPSGNTIYFGEGSWLTVV.

This clone has just a few counts. The chain employs TRBV25-1 and TRBJ1-2, with 9 bases aligning to TRBD1. The junction had 4 bases not matched to a gene; V was cut back by 6 bases and J by 8 bases. The CDR3 sequence is 12 residues long. Germline assignment: CDR1 MGHDK and CDR2 SYGVNS. The CDR3 sequence is CASRTGGMGYTF. For the CDR3, the DNA is TGTGCCAGCAGGACAGGGGGTATGGGCTACACCTTC.

The V call is TRBV28, the J call TRBJ2-4, with no clear D. V lost 1 base and J 6 bases, leaving 10 bases between the germline ends. Germline-derived CDR1 and CDR2 are MDHEN and SYDVKM. This CDR3 has 14 residues. CDR3 coding DNA: TGTGCCAGCAGTTTATATGGGATAGGAAACATTCAGTACTTC. It codes for CASSLYGIGNIQYF. The full variable domain, with the rest looked up from reference TRBV28 and TRBJ2-4, is DVKVTQSSRYLVKRTGEKVFLECVQDMDHENMFWYRQDPGLGLRLIYFSYDVKMKEKGDIPEGYSVSREKKERFSLILESASTNQTSMYLCASSLYGIGNIQYFGAGTRLSVL.

This clone was recorded a few times. The J gene is TRBJ1-4, the V gene TRBV19; TRBD1 is a possible D gene (6 bases). The V and J ends lost 5 bases and 7 bases respectively, with 17 bases between them. CDR3 length: 15 residues. CDR1 is LNHDA and CDR2 is SQIVND in the germline V gene (reference sequence). The DNA for the CDR3 is TGTGCCAGTAGTCACGAACAGGGAAGGGGTGAAAAACTGTTTTTT. Its translation: CASSHEQGRGEKLFF.

V gene TRBV4-2 combines with J gene TRBJ1-3; D ambiguous. Germline V gives CDR1 LGHNA, CDR2 YNFKEQ. The V end was cut by 1 base, the J end by 0 bases, with 13 bases between. The CDR3 has 17 amino acids. The CDR3 DNA sequence: TGTGCCAGCAGCCAAGGATCACGTCAATCCTCTGGAAACACCATATATTTT. This encodes CASSQGSRQSSGNTIYF.

The V gene is TRBV4-3, the J gene TRBJ2-1, with a possible D match to TRBD1 (6 bases). The CDR3 loop spans 16 amino acids. CDR1 is LGHNA and CDR2 is YSLEER in the germline V gene. Trimming left V 0 bases short and J 0 bases short, with 9 bases between. CDR3 region: CASSQDLGGSYNEQFF. DNA of the CDR3: TGCGCCAGCAGCCAAGATTTAGGGGGCTCCTACAATGAGCAGTTCTTC.